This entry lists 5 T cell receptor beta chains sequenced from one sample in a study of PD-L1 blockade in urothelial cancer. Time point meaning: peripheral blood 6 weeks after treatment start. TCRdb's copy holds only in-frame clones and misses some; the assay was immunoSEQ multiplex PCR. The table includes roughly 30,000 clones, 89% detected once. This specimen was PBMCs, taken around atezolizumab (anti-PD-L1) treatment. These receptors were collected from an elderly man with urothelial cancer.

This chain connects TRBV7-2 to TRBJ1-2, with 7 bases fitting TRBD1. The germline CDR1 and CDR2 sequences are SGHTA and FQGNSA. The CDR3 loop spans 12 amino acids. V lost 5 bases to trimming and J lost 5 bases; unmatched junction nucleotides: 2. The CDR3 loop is CASSLTGYGYTF. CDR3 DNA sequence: TGTGCCAGCAGCCTGACAGGGTATGGCTACACCTTC.

CDR3 nucleotides: TGTGCCAGCAGTTCCTCAGGCGCCTCTGGAAACACCATATATTTT. Amino acid sequence: CASSSSGASGNTIYF. This chain joins TRBV7-9 and TRBJ1-3; no clear D gene. This CDR3 contains 15 residues. Trimming removed 6 bases from V and 0 bases from J, with 12 bases in between. Germline V CDR1 and CDR2: SEHNR, FQNEAQ (reference sequence).

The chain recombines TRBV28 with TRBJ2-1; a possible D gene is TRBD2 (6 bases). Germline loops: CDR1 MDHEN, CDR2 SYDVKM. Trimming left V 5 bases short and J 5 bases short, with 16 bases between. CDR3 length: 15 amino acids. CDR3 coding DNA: TGTGCCAGCAGTCCCCCCGGAGCGGGCAACAATGAGCAGTTCTTC. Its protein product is CASSPPGAGNNEQFF.

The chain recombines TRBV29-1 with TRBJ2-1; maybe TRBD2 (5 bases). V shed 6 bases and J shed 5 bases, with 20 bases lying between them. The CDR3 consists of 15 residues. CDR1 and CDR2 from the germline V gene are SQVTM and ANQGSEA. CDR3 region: CSVRPPERPHNEQFF. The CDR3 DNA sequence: TGCAGCGTCCGACCCCCCGAGCGGCCCCACAATGAGCAGTTCTTC.

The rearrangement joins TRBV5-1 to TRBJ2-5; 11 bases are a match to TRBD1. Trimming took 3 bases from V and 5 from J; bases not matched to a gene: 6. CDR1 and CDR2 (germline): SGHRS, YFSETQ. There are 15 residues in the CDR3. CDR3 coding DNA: TGCGCCAGCAGCTCCGGACAGGGGGCGAGGGAGACCCAGTACTTC. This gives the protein CASSSGQGARETQYF.